The TCR beta chain under discussion was sequenced for a study of early T cells in non-severe SARS-CoV-2 infection. Study results and caveats: There was a bias toward anti-spike CD8 responses in VDJdb matching, which missed private and CD4 specificities.

The protocol attached unique molecular identifiers to individual cDNA molecules. TCRdb recomputed calls from the 5' RACE reads with MiXCR, one row per CDR3 protein. The data hold approximately 35,000 distinct CDR3 sequences, with around 5.8% observed a single time. Ten or more counts support this clonotype. No antigen is known for it. This CDR3 has 13 amino acids. V was shortened by 0 bases and J by 8 bases, with 10 bases between the two germline ends. Germline V gene data show CDR1 as SGHRS and CDR2 as YFSETQ. The V gene is TRBV5-1, the J gene TRBJ2-3, with D possibly matching TRBD2 (5 bases). The sample was whole blood. The source of this sequence is an adult who was a healthcare worker with PCR-confirmed SARS-CoV-2 infection or an uninfected control (not recorded which). The CDR3 DNA reads as TGCGCCAGCAGCTTGGACGCGAGGGTTACGCAGTATTTT. Protein product: CASSLDARVTQYF.